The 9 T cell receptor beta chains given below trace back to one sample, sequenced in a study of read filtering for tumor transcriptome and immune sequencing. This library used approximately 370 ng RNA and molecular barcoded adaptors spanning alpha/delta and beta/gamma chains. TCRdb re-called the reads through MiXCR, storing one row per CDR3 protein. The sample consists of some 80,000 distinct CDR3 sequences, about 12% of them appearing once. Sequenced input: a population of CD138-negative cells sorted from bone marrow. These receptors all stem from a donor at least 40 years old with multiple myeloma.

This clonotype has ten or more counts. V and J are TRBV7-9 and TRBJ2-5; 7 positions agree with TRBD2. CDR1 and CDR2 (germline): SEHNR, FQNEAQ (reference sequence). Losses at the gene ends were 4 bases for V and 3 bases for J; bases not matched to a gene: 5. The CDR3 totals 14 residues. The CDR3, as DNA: TGTGCCAGCAGCTCCTTAGCGGGTGAAGAGACCCAGTACTTC. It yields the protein CASSSLAGEETQYF. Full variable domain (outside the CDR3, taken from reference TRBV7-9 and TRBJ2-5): DTGVSQNPRHKITKRGQNVTFRCDPISEHNRLYWYRQTLGQGPEFLTYFQNEAQLEKSRLLSDRFSAERPKGSFSTLEIQRTEQGDSAMYLCASSSLAGEETQYFGPGTRLLVL.

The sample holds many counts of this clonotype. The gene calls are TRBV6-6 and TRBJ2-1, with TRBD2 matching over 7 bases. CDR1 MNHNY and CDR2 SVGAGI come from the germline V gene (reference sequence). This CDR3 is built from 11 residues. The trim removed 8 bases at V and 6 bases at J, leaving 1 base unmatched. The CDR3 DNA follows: TGTGCCAGCCGGGAGGTCAATGAGCAGTTCTTC. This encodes CASREVNEQFF.

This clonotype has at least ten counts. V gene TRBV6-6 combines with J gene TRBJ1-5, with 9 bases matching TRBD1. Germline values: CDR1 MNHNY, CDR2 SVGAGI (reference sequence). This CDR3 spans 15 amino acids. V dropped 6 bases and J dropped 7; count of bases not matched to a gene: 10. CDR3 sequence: CASSPRQGVEQPQHF. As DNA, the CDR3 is TGTGCCAGCAGCCCCCGACAGGGGGTGGAGCAGCCCCAGCATTTT.

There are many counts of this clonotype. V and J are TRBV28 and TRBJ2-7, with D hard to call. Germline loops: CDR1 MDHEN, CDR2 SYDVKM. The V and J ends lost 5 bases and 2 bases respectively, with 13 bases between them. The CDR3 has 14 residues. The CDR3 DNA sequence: TGTGCCAGCAGTACCCCGGGCCGAACCTACGAGCAGTACTTC. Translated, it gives CASSTPGRTYEQYF.

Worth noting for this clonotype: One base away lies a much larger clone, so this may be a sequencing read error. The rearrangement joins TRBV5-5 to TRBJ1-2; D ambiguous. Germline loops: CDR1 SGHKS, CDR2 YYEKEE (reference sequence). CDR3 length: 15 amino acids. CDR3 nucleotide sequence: TGTGCCAGCAACGACGGACGGTTAGCTAACTATGGCTGCACCTTC. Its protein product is CASNDGRLANYGCTF.

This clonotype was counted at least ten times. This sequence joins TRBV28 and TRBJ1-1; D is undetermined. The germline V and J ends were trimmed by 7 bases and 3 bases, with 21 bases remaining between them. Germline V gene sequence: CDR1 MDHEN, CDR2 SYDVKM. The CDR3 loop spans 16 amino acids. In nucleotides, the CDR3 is TGTGCCAGCACCCCGCCGCCCGGCAAGACGGACACTGAAGCTTTCTTT. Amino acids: CASTPPPGKTDTEAFF.

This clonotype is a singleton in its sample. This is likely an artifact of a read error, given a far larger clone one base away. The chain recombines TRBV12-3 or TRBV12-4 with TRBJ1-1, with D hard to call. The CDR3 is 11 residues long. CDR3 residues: CASRLGRPAFF. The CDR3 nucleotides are TGTGCCAGCAGATTAGGACGCCCAGCTTTCTTT.

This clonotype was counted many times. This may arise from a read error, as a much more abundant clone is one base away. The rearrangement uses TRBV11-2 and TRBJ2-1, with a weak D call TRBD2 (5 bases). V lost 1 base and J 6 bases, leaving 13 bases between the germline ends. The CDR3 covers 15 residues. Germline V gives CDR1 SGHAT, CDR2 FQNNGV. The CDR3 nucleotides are TGTGCCAGCAGCTTAGGACTAACGGGGATCAATGAGCAGTTCTTC. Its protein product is CASSLGLTGINEQFF.

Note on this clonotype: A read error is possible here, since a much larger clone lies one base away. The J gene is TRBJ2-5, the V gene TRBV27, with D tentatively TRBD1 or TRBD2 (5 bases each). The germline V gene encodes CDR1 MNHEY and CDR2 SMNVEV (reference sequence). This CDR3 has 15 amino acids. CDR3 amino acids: CASSRTYRGSETQDF. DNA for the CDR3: TGTGCCAGCAGTCGGACTTATAGGGGCTCGGAGACCCAGGACTTC.